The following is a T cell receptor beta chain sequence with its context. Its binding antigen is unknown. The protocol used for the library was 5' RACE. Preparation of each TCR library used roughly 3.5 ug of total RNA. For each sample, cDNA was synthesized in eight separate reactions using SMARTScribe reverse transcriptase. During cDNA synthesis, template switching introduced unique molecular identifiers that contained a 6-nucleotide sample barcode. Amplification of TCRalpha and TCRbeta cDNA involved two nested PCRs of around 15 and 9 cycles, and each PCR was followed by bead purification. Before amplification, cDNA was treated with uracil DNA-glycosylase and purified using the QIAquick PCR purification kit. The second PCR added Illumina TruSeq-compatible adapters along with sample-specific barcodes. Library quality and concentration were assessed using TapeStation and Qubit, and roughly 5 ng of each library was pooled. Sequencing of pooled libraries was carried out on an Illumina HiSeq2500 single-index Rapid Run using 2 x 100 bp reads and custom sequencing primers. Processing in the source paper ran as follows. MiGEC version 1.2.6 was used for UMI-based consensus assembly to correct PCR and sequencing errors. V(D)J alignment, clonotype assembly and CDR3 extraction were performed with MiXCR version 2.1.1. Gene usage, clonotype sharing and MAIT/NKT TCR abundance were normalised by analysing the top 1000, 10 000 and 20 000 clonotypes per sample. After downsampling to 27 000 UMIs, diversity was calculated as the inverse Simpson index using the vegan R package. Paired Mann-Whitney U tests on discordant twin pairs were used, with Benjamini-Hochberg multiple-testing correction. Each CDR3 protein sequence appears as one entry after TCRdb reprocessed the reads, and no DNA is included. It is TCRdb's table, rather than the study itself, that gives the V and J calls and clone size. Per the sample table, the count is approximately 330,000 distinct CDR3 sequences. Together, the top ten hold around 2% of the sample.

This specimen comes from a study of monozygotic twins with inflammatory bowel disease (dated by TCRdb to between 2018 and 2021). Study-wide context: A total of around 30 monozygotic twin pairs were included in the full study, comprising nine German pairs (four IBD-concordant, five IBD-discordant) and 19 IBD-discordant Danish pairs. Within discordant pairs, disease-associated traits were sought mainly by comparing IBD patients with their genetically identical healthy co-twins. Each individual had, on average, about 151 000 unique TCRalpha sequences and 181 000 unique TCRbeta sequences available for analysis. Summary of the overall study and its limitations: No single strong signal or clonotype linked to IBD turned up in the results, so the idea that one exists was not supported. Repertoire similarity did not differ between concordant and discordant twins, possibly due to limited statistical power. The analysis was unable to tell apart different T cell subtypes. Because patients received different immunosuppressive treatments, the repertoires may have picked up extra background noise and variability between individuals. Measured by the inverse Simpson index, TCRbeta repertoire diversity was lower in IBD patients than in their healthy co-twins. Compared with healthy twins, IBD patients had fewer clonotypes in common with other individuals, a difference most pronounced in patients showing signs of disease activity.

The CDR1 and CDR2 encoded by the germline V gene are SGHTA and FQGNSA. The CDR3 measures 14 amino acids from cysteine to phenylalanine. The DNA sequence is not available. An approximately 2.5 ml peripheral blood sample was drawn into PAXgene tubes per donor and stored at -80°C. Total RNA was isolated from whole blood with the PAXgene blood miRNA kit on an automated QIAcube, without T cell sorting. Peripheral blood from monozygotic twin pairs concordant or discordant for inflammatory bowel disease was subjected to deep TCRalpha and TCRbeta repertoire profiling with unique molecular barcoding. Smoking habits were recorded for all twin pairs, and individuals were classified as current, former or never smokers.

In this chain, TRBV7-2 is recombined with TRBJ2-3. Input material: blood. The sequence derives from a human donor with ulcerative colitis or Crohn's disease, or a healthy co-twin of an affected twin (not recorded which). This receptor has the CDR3 CASSLSSSTDTQYF.